This section outlines one T cell receptor beta chain sequence together with its context. CDR3 length: 15 amino acids. Germline V gene lookup returns CDR1 ENHRY and CDR2 SYGVKD. J gave up 6 bases and V 7 bases, and 11 bases lay outside the gene matches. TCRdb keeps only in-frame clones here, not all; method: immunoSEQ multiplex PCR. Seen here are around 78,000 clones, under 85% observed once, and the top ten hold about 10%. The record originates from a study of blood T cell repertoires in COVID-19. Background on the study: The analysed material was cDNA or gDNA that came from T cells, B-cell-depleted T cells, or PBMCs.

Sequencing was performed on peripheral blood. The sequence was obtained from a human donor in a cohort sampled during active COVID-19. The V and J genes are TRBV10-3 and TRBJ1-2; the match to TRBD1 covers 10 bases. CDR3 in amino acids: CAINTGQGNGNGYTF. CDR3 in DNA: TGTGCCATCAATACGGGACAGGGGAACGGTAATGGCTACACCTTC.